Below are 21 T cell receptor beta chains sequenced from a single sample in a study of blood T cell repertoires in COVID-19. The assay was immunoSEQ multiplex PCR, and TCRdb's table has in-frame clones only and misses some. The table has roughly 250,000 clones, 65% to 80% seen once; the top ten hold about 4%. Source material: peripheral blood. Every receptor here comes from a woman aged 40 to 55 with active or convalescent COVID-19.

The chain is built from TRBV2 and TRBJ1-2; D is undetermined. The ends were cut back, 2 bases at V and 8 bases at J, with 12 bases in the middle. Germline V CDR1 and CDR2: SNHLY, FYNNEI. This CDR3 is 13 amino acids long. The CDR3 DNA is TGTGCCAGCAGTGAACGACAAGTTTACGGCTACACCTTC. It is translated as CASSERQVYGYTF.

There are a few counts of this clone. This sequence joins TRBV15 and TRBJ2-2; 13 nucleotides agree with TRBD2. There are 18 residues in the CDR3. Trimming cost V 0 bases and J 1 base; bases outside gene matches: 2. The germline V gene has CDR1 LNHNV and CDR2 YYDKDF (reference sequence). The DNA of the CDR3 is TGTGCCACCAGCAGAGAGAGGACTAGCGGGGGGAACACCGGGGAGCTGTTTTTT. As protein: CATSRERTSGGNTGELFF.

This rearrangement joins TRBV7-3 to TRBJ2-3; 12 nucleotides line up with TRBD2. This CDR3 spans 14 amino acids. The ends lost 5 bases at V and 7 bases at J; junction bases unmatched: 4. CDR1 is SGHTA and CDR2 is FQGTGA in the germline V gene. CDR3: CASSPSGGAHTQYF. The CDR3 region has the DNA TGTGCCAGCAGCCCTAGCGGGGGGGCACATACGCAGTATTTT.

This clone turned up a few times. The rearrangement joins TRBV6-2 or TRBV6-3 to TRBJ2-5; 7 bases fit TRBD1. The ends lost 6 bases at V and 5 bases at J; junction bases unmatched: 12. Looked up from germline, CDR1 is MNHEY and CDR2 is SVGEGT. The CDR3 consists of 15 residues. DNA of the CDR3: TGTGCCAGCAGCCAAGACCAGACAGGGTACGAGACCCAGTACTTC. This codes for CASSQDQTGYETQYF.

This rearrangement joins TRBV7-8 to TRBJ1-6; D may be TRBD1 (6 bases). Per germline, CDR1 SGHVS and CDR2 FQNEAQ. The CDR3 totals 15 residues. V was cut by 4 bases and J by 9 bases, with 16 bases left in between. DNA of the CDR3: TGTGCCAGCAGCTCTAAGACAGGCTCGGCTTCACCCCTCCACTTT. Translated, it gives CASSSKTGSASPLHF.

In its sample, this clone was seen a few times. The chain links TRBV30 to TRBJ1-1; D is unclear. This CDR3 spans 13 amino acids. CDR1 is GTSNPN, CDR2 SVGIG, per germline (reference sequence). V gave up 4 bases and J gave up 1 base, with 10 bases separating them. CDR3 protein: CAWNEQQNTEAFF. The DNA for the CDR3 is TGTGCCTGGAATGAACAGCAGAACACTGAAGCTTTCTTT.

This sequence joins TRBV7-2 and TRBJ2-3; TRBD2 matches at 9 bases. Germline lookup yields CDR1 SGHTA and CDR2 FQGNSA. The CDR3 spans 16 residues. V lost 2 bases, J lost 4 bases, and 7 bases stayed unmatched. The CDR3 sequence is CASSLTGGGVADTQYF. The CDR3 DNA sequence: TGTGCCAGCAGCTTAACTGGCGGGGGGGTCGCAGATACGCAGTATTTT.

This chain joins TRBV6-2 or TRBV6-3 and TRBJ1-1; no definite D call. CDR1 is MNHEY, CDR2 SVGEGT, per germline. This CDR3 region has 15 residues. V was cut by 1 base and J by 2 bases, with 11 bases left in between. The CDR3 DNA reads as TGTGCCAGCAGTTACTTAGACTACCAAAACACTGAAGCTTTCTTT. Its translation is CASSYLDYQNTEAFF.

The rearrangement links TRBV7-9 to TRBJ1-2; perhaps TRBD1 as D (5 bases). V lost 3 bases to trimming and J lost 3 bases, with 8 bases between them. The germline gives CDR1 SEHNR, CDR2 FQNEAQ (reference sequence). This CDR3 is 13 amino acids long. The DNA of the CDR3 is TGTGCCAGCAGCTTGGGGCCGGACTATGGCTACACCTTC. It yields the protein CASSLGPDYGYTF.

This chain connects TRBV9 to TRBJ1-1; D unresolved. Germline CDR1 reads SGDLS; CDR2 reads YYNGEE. The length of the CDR3 is 14 residues. Trimming removed 0 bases at V and 2 bases at J, with 8 bases between. CDR3 coding DNA: TGTGCCAGCAGCGTAGAGGACTTAAACACTGAAGCTTTCTTT. Amino acids: CASSVEDLNTEAFF. Full variable domain (remainder filled in from reference TRBV9 and TRBJ1-1): DSGVTQTPKHLITATGQRVTLRCSPRSGDLSVYWYQQSLDQGLQFLIQYYNGEERAKGNILERFSAQQFPDLHSELNLSSLELGDSALYFCASSVEDLNTEAFFGQGTRLTVV.

The chain uses TRBV11-2 and TRBJ2-1; 7 bases fit TRBD2. The V gene's germline CDR1 is SGHAT and CDR2 FQNNGV. This CDR3 is built from 16 residues. V dropped 10 bases and J dropped 0; count of bases not matched to a gene: 12. This CDR3 is CATRRMGGSSYNEQFF. As DNA, the CDR3 is TGTGCCACCAGGCGCATGGGGGGGAGCTCCTACAATGAGCAGTTCTTC.

This chain links TRBV7-9 with TRBJ1-6; perhaps TRBD1 as D (5 bases). Germline CDR1 SEHNR, CDR2 FQNEAQ (reference sequence). The CDR3 covers 13 residues. Trimming took 1 base from V and 9 from J, leaving 7 bases between them. Here the CDR3 DNA reads TGTGCCAGCAGCTTAGGCAGGGCTTCACCCCTCCACTTT. Its protein product is CASSLGRASPLHF.

This chain uses TRBV7-9 with TRBJ1-5; no reliable D call. The CDR3 covers 14 residues. V was clipped by 4 bases and J by 1 base, with 8 bases between them. CDR1 and CDR2 (germline): SEHNR, FQNEAQ (reference sequence). The chain's CDR3 is CASSSDGSNQPQHF. DNA for the CDR3: TGTGCCAGCAGCTCCGACGGGAGCAATCAGCCCCAGCATTTT.

Of note for this clone: Different DNA sequences within this sample yield the same CDR3. The genes are TRBV28 and TRBJ1-5, with D possibly matching TRBD1 (5 bases). The length of the CDR3 is 14 residues. Trimming took 6 bases from V and 0 from J, leaving 9 bases between them. Germline CDR1 is MDHEN and CDR2 is SYDVKM. The CDR3 spells CASSLQVSNQPQHF. In DNA, the CDR3 is TGTGCCAGCAGCCTACAGGTTAGCAATCAGCCCCAGCATTTT. Full variable domain (rest looked up from reference TRBV28 and TRBJ1-5): DVKVTQSSRYLVKRTGEKVFLECVQDMDHENMFWYRQDPGLGLRLIYFSYDVKMKEKGDIPEGYSVSREKKERFSLILESASTNQTSMYLCASSLQVSNQPQHFGDGTRLSIL.

This clone was counted only a few times. The V gene is TRBV7-3, the J gene TRBJ1-4; D unresolved. Trimming stripped 3 bases from V and 8 bases from J, with 10 bases between. Per germline, CDR1 SGHTA and CDR2 FQGTGA. The CDR3 consists of 13 residues. The CDR3 sequence is CASSFGRNEKLFF. In DNA, the CDR3 is TGTGCCAGCAGCTTTGGCAGGAACGAAAAACTGTTTTTT.

This rearrangement joins TRBV7-9 to TRBJ2-3, with 7 bases fitting TRBD2. With V trimmed by 4 bases and J by 0 bases, 7 bases remained unmatched. The germline CDR1 and CDR2 sequences are SEHNR and FQNEAQ (reference sequence). CDR3 length equals 16 residues. The CDR3 coding sequence is TGTGCCAGCAGCTCCCCCCGGGGGGTTAGCACAGATACGCAGTATTTT. Encoded protein: CASSSPRGVSTDTQYF.

A few counts support this clone. The chain is built from TRBV10-3 and TRBJ2-2; 12 positions agree with TRBD1. Looked up from germline, CDR1 is ENHRY and CDR2 is SYGVKD. CDR3 length: 15 amino acids. Germline trimming cut 9 bases from V and 8 bases from J; bases unmatched to any gene: 10. CDR3 sequence reads: CAIASGTGGKGELFF. The CDR3 nucleotides read TGTGCCATAGCCTCGGGGACAGGGGGCAAAGGGGAGCTGTTTTTT.

This chain links TRBV7-3 with TRBJ2-2; D might be TRBD2 (5 bases). CDR1 and CDR2 (germline): SGHTA, FQGTGA. CDR3 length equals 13 residues. Trimming took 5 bases from V and 3 from J, leaving 7 bases between them. CDR3 region: CASSPRDTGELFF. CDR3 sequence (DNA): TGTGCCAGCAGCCCGCGGGACACCGGGGAGCTGTTTTTT.

The V call is TRBV9, the J call TRBJ2-7, with 9 bases identical to TRBD2. J gave up 3 bases and V 2 bases, and 3 bases lay outside the gene matches. Germline lookup yields CDR1 SGDLS and CDR2 YYNGEE. The CDR3 is 14 amino acids. CDR3 coding DNA: TGTGCCAGCAGCGTTGCGGGGGGGAACTACGAGCAGTACTTC. Its protein product is CASSVAGGNYEQYF.

The V and J genes are TRBV3-1 (or the pseudogene TRBV3-2) and TRBJ1-1; D remains ambiguous. This CDR3 is 14 amino acids long. Germline CDR1 is LGHDT and CDR2 is YNNKEL (reference sequence). With 0 bases removed from V and 9 bases from J, the gap between germline ends came to 14 bases. In DNA, the CDR3 is TGTGCCAGCAGCCAAGATGTTGCGGCGCATAAAGCTTTCTTT. Translation gives CASSQDVAAHKAFF.

The CDR3 region has the DNA TGTGCCTGGAGTCGGGGTTCTACCTACAATGAGCAGTTCTTC. Its translation is CAWSRGSTYNEQFF. The rearrangement uses TRBV30 and TRBJ2-1, with D possibly TRBD2 on 5 matching bases. The CDR3 length is 14 residues. The V and J ends lost 2 bases and 2 bases respectively, with 10 bases between them. Germline CDR1 reads GTSNPN; CDR2 reads SVGIG (reference sequence).